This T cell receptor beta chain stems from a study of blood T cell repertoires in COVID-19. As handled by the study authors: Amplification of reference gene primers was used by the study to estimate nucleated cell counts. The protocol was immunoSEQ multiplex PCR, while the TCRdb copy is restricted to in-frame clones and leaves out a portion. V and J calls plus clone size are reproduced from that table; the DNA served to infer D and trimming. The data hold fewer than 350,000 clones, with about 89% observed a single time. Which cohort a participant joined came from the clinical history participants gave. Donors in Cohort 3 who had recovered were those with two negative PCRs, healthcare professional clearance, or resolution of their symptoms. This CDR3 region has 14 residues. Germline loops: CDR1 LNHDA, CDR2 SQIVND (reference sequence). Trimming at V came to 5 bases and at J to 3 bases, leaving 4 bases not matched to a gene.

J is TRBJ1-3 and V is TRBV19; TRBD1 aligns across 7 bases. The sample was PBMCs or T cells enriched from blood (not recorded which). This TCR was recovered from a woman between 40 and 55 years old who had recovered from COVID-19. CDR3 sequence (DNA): TGTGCCAGTAGTGAAACAGGGGTTGGAAACACCATATATTTT. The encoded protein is CASSETGVGNTIYF.